This passage covers 22 T cell receptor beta chains from one sample sequenced in a study of blood T cells in healthy people across ages. A second PCR, run for roughly 7 to 12 cycles, used a sample-barcoded 5' primer plus a J-beta primer mix. TCRdb re-called the 5' RACE reads through MiXCR, storing one row per CDR3 protein. Found here are over a million distinct CDR3 sequences, approximately 59% of them singletons; the top ten hold 6.5% to 8.5%. Material for sequencing was blood. Receptors were obtained from a young man in good health.

This clonotype was picked up a small number of times. One end of the junction varies from germline; a read error may be responsible. The chain couples TRBV7-2 to TRBJ2-1; D perhaps matches TRBD2 (5 bases). Germline CDR1 is SGHTA and CDR2 is FQGNSA. There are 13 residues in the CDR3. The CDR3 bases are TGTGCCAGCAGCTTAATCCTAGCTAATGGGCAGTTCTTC. Translating it yields CASSLILANGQFF.

This sequence joins TRBV5-4 and TRBJ1-2; the D is unclear. This CDR3 region has 17 residues. The V gene's germline CDR1 is SGHNT and CDR2 YYREEE (reference sequence). The V and J ends lost 4 bases and 4 bases respectively, with 23 bases between them. DNA for the CDR3: TGTGCCAGCAGCGGAGGGATCCAGGAGCTTTCGGTCTATGGCTACACCTTC. It codes for CASSGGIQELSVYGYTF.

The rearrangement uses TRBV6-5 and TRBJ1-2, with TRBD1 matching over 8 bases. The V gene's germline CDR1 is MNHEY and CDR2 SVGAGI. J was trimmed by 4 bases and V by 4 bases; bases with no gene match: 17. This CDR3 region has 18 residues. The chain's CDR3 is CASSSKRGQAEAFYGYTF. The CDR3 DNA follows: TGTGCCAGCAGTTCCAAAAGGGGACAGGCGGAAGCTTTCTATGGCTACACCTTC.

The chain recombines TRBV12-1 with TRBJ2-7; the D call in the table, TRBD2, was not verified against the DNA. TRBV12-1 represents a pseudogene. The CDR3 loop spans 17 amino acids. The CDR3 reads CASSPTPTSGSVYEQYF. CDR3 bases: TGTGCCAGCAGCCCTACTCCTACTAGCGGGAGCGTCTACGAGCAGTACTTC.

This clonotype appeared many times. The genes are TRBV7-9 and TRBJ2-2; D ambiguous. CDR3 length: 13 amino acids. V was shortened by 1 base and J by 6 bases, with 6 bases between the two germline ends. From germline, CDR1 is SEHNR and CDR2 FQNEAQ (reference sequence). The CDR3 DNA reads TGTGCCAGCAGCTTAGTCTTAGCCGGGGAGCTGTTTTTT. Amino acids: CASSLVLAGELFF.

Here the CDR3 reads CASSINRASNQPQHF. CDR3 bases: TGTGCCAGCAGCATAAACAGGGCAAGCAATCAGCCCCAGCATTTT. The chain is built from TRBV7-2 and TRBJ1-5, with D tentatively TRBD1 (6 bases). Germline V CDR1 and CDR2: SGHTA, FQGNSA. This CDR3 contains 15 residues. Trimming took 5 bases from V and 1 from J, leaving 12 bases between them.

Worth noting for this clonotype: Sequence at one end of the junction differs from germline and may be a read error. CDR3 coding DNA: TGTGCCATCAGTAAGTCCTGGCTAGCGCCAAGCACAGATACGCAGTATTTT. The encoded protein is CAISKSWLAPSTDTQYF. This rearrangement joins TRBV10-3 to TRBJ2-3; weak D call: TRBD2 (6 bases). Germline V gives CDR1 ENHRY, CDR2 SYGVKD. The CDR3 sequence is 17 residues long.

The chain combines TRBV27 with TRBJ2-5, with TRBD2 matching over 7 bases. The CDR3 extends over 17 amino acids. V lost 4 bases and J lost 5; bases outside the gene matches: 16. Germline V gene data show CDR1 as MNHEY and CDR2 as SMNVEV (reference sequence). Here the CDR3 reads CASSWAPGGGPRETQYF. Written as DNA, the CDR3 is TGTGCCAGCAGTTGGGCCCCGGGCGGGGGTCCCCGGGAGACCCAGTACTTC.

The sample holds a few counts of this clonotype. The chain employs TRBV10-3 and TRBJ1-1; 8 bases align to TRBD1. The ends lost 6 bases at V and 5 bases at J; junction bases unmatched: 8. CDR3 size: 14 residues. CDR1 ENHRY and CDR2 SYGVKD come from the germline V gene. CDR3 residues: CAISDPDRETEAFF. The CDR3 DNA reads as TGTGCCATCAGCGACCCGGACAGGGAGACTGAAGCTTTCTTT.

This sequence joins TRBV7-9 and TRBJ1-2; the D gene is possibly TRBD1 (6 bases). Looked up from germline, CDR1 is SEHNR and CDR2 is FQNEAQ (reference sequence). V shed 2 bases and J shed 8 bases, with 18 bases lying between them. The CDR3 runs 15 residues. CDR3 nucleotide sequence: TGTGCCAGCAGCTTAATGGTGGGGGCAGGGGACGGCTACACCTTC. This sequence encodes CASSLMVGAGDGYTF.

Only a few counts were recorded for this clonotype. The CDR3 nucleotides read TGCAGTGCTAGACCCTCACAGGGGGGCAGACAGCCCCAGCATTTT. Protein: CSARPSQGGRQPQHF. The chain combines TRBV20-1 with TRBJ1-5, with 8 bases that match TRBD1. Germline V gene data show CDR1 as DFQATT and CDR2 as SNEGSKA (reference sequence). Losses at the gene ends were 2 bases for V and 7 bases for J; bases not matched to a gene: 10. This CDR3 is built from 15 residues.

This clonotype was detected only once. This rearrangement joins TRBV6-6 to TRBJ2-7; D might be TRBD2 (5 bases). The germline V gene encodes CDR1 MNHNY and CDR2 SVGAGI (reference sequence). There are 15 residues in the CDR3. With 4 bases removed from V and 2 bases from J, the gap between germline ends came to 15 bases. CDR3 protein: CASSWEQTLTYEQYF. The CDR3 DNA sequence: TGTGCCAGCAGTTGGGAGCAAACACTGACCTACGAGCAGTACTTC.

CDR3: CASSLAFGPGYF. The CDR3 nucleotides read TGTGCCAGCAGCTTAGCTTTCGGGCCTGGGTACTTC. The rearrangement joins TRBV7-9 to TRBJ2-7; D call uncertain. CDR1 is SEHNR, CDR2 FQNEAQ, per germline (reference sequence). The CDR3 contains 12 residues. Between the trimmed V and J ends, which lost 0 bases and 12 bases, there was a span of 12 bases.

The rearrangement links TRBV20-1 to TRBJ2-1; TRBD2 matches at 9 bases. V was clipped by 7 bases and J by 4 bases; unmatched bases: 8. Germline V gene sequence: CDR1 DFQATT, CDR2 SNEGSKA (reference sequence). The CDR3 runs to 14 residues. CDR3 bases: TGCAGTGTTCAAATGACTAGCGGTTACAATGAGCAGTTCTTC. This translates into CSVQMTSGYNEQFF.

The chain uses TRBV6-6 and TRBJ2-3; no firm D call. Germline values: CDR1 MNHNY, CDR2 SVGAGI (reference sequence). This CDR3 spans 13 amino acids. With 8 bases removed from V and 6 bases from J, the gap between germline ends came to 15 bases. The CDR3 coding sequence is TGTGCCAGCTTGAGACTCCCCTCGGATACGCAGTATTTT. Protein product: CASLRLPSDTQYF.

This chain uses TRBV15 with TRBJ2-2; unclear D gene. This CDR3 has 13 residues. Germline CDR1 is LNHNV and CDR2 is YYDKDF (reference sequence). V lost 6 bases to trimming and J lost 1 base, with 6 bases between them. The CDR3 DNA sequence: TGTGCCACCAGTTCAGAGAACACCGGGGAGCTGTTTTTT. As protein: CATSSENTGELFF.

Of note for this clonotype: The junction differs from germline at one of its ends, possibly a read error. V is TRBV25-1 and J is TRBJ1-2, with D maybe TRBD1 (6 bases). The CDR3 runs to 17 residues. Germline assignment: CDR1 MGHDK and CDR2 SYGVNS. The CDR3 region is CANSPAPGGLSDYGYTF. DNA of the CDR3: TGTGCCAACAGTCCCGCCCCCGGGGGGCTAAGCGACTATGGCTACACCTTC.

The chain carries TRBV4-1 and TRBJ2-1, with TRBD2 identical over 12 bases. CDR1 is MGHRA, CDR2 YSYEKL, per germline. With V trimmed by 4 bases and J by 8 bases, 9 bases remained unmatched. The CDR3 is made up of 16 amino acids. The CDR3 nucleotides read TGCGCCAGCAGCCCAGGGCCTAGCGGGAGGGTGGATGAGCAGTTCTTC. This codes for CASSPGPSGRVDEQFF.

This clonotype was seen a handful of times. The chain carries TRBV12-3 or TRBV12-4 and TRBJ2-1, with D uncertain. V was cut by 10 bases and J by 7 bases, with 8 bases left in between. The CDR3 has 10 amino acids. The CDR3 DNA follows: TGTGCCACCAATCAGAATGAGCAGTTCTTC. Its translation: CATNQNEQFF.

This clonotype was seen only a few times. The rearrangement links TRBV27 to TRBJ2-7, with D possibly TRBD2 on 6 matching bases. The DNA matches TRBJ2-5 better at its end, which makes the J call doubtful. CDR3 size: 15 residues. CDR1 is MNHEY and CDR2 is SMNVEV in the germline V gene (reference sequence). For the CDR3, the DNA is TGTGCCAGCAGTTTCGGGGGTCCCTTGAGGGAGACCCAGTACTTC. The encoded protein is CASSFGGPLRETQYF.

The rearrangement joins TRBV4-1 to TRBJ2-1, with 11 bases that match TRBD2. The J segment lost 3 bases and the V segment lost 4 bases, leaving 5 bases of the junction unmatched. Germline lookup yields CDR1 MGHRA and CDR2 YSYEKL. The CDR3 loop spans 16 amino acids. Here the CDR3 DNA reads TGCGCCAGCAGCCGAGAAGGGACTAGCGGCTACAATGAGCAGTTCTTC. It encodes CASSREGTSGYNEQFF.

This clonotype was detected only a few times. The genes are TRBV28 and TRBJ1-2; D not certain. The CDR3 spans 11 residues. Germline V gene lookup returns CDR1 MDHEN and CDR2 SYDVKM. Trimming cost V 6 bases and J 7 bases, with 9 bases left between them. DNA for the CDR3: TGTGCCAGCAGGAAGACTTCTGGCTACACCTTC. Residues: CASRKTSGYTF.